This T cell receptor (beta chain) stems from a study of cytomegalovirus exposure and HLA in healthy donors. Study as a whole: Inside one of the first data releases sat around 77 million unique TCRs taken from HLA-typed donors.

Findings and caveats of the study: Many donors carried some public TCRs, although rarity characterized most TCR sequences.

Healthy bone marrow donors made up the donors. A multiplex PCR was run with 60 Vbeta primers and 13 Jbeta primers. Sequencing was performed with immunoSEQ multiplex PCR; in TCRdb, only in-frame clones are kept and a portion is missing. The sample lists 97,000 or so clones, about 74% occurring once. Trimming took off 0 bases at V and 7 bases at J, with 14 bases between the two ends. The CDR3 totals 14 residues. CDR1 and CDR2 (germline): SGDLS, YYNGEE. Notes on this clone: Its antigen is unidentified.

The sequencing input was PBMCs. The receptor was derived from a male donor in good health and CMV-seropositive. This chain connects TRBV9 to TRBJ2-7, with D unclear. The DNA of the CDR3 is TGTGCCAGCAGCGTAGCTACGGCTAGTACTGAGCAGTACTTC. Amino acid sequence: CASSVATASTEQYF.